Presented here are 30 T cell receptor beta chains from one specimen sequenced in a study of OX40 agonist ivuxolimab in advanced cancers. The table came from immunoSEQ multiplex PCR; TCRdb's copy has only in-frame clones and leaves some out. The table has some 69,000 clones, roughly 89% seen once. The sample consisted of CD4+ or CD8+ T cells sorted from blood, taken in a trial of the OX40 agonist ivuxolimab. These receptors all come from an adult with an advanced solid tumor such as melanoma, head and neck, liver or kidney cancer.

The chain employs TRBV5-1 and TRBJ2-5; D is unclear. This CDR3 region has 14 residues. Looked up from germline, CDR1 is SGHRS and CDR2 is YFSETQ. V was trimmed by 4 bases and J by 5 bases, leaving 15 bases between them. Here the CDR3 reads CASSLGAPGETQYF. The CDR3 bases are TGCGCCAGCAGCCTCGGTGCCCCCGGGGAGACCCAGTACTTC.

The chain's CDR3 is CASSLAGVGGQETQYF. DNA for the CDR3: TGTGCCAGCAGCTTAGCAGGGGTTGGTGGCCAAGAGACCCAGTACTTC. The chain has TRBV7-8 and TRBJ2-5, with D possibly being TRBD1 (5 bases). This CDR3 has 16 amino acids. V lost 0 bases and J 1 base, leaving 12 bases between the germline ends. The germline V gene has CDR1 SGHVS and CDR2 FQNEAQ.

CDR3 DNA sequence: TGTGCCAGCAGCTTGAAGGAGGAGATTCGGAACAGTGAGCAGTTCTTC. Its translation: CASSLKEEIRNSEQFF. The V gene is TRBV7-9, the J gene TRBJ2-1; a possible D gene is TRBD2 (5 bases). The CDR3 loop spans 16 amino acids. CDR1 is SEHNR, CDR2 FQNEAQ, per germline (reference sequence). V dropped 3 bases and J dropped 9 bases, with 21 bases sitting between them.

The V gene is TRBV10-3, the J gene TRBJ2-3, with 14 positions matching TRBD2. The CDR3 is made up of 17 amino acids. The V gene's germline CDR1 is ENHRY and CDR2 SYGVKD. With V trimmed by 5 bases and J by 0 bases, 4 bases remained unmatched. CDR3 in amino acids: CAISSTSGRASTDTQYF. CDR3 DNA sequence: TGTGCCATCAGTTCGACTAGCGGGAGGGCAAGCACAGATACGCAGTATTTT.

V is TRBV11-2 and J is TRBJ2-7; TRBD2 aligns across 13 bases. CDR1 is SGHAT, CDR2 FQNNGV, per germline. The CDR3 sequence is 16 residues long. With V trimmed by 1 base and J by 6 bases, 6 bases remained unmatched. The CDR3 nucleotides are TGTGCCAGCAGCTTAGCTTCGGGACTAGCGGGACGCGAGCAGTACTTC. Its translation: CASSLASGLAGREQYF.

CDR3 region: CASSSGQVRPYEQYF. CDR3 DNA: TGTGCCAGCAGCTCGGGACAGGTGAGGCCCTACGAGCAGTACTTC. The chain links TRBV27 to TRBJ2-7; 8 bases match TRBD1. CDR1 and CDR2 from the germline V gene are MNHEY and SMNVEV (reference sequence). This CDR3 is 15 amino acids long. V lost 6 bases to trimming and J lost 2 bases; unmatched junction nucleotides: 9.

The chain recombines TRBV7-2 with TRBJ2-3; TRBD2 matches 12 bases. V was pared by 4 bases and J by 5 bases, with 4 bases of the junction left unmatched. The CDR3 has 15 residues. CDR1 SGHTA and CDR2 FQGNSA come from the germline V gene. CDR3 region: CASSSRLAGVDTQYF. CDR3 sequence (DNA): TGTGCCAGCAGCTCCCGACTAGCGGGAGTAGATACGCAGTATTTT.

This clone was seen only once. This sequence joins TRBV19 and TRBJ2-3; 14 positions match TRBD2. After removal of 2 bases from V and 4 bases from J, the junction contained 5 bases not matched to a gene. From germline, CDR1 is LNHDA and CDR2 SQIVND (reference sequence). The CDR3 totals 17 residues. In nucleotides, the CDR3 is TGTGCCAGTAGTATACTTGGGACTAGCGGGAGTGCAGATACGCAGTATTTT. Translated, it gives CASSILGTSGSADTQYF.

The J gene is TRBJ2-3, the V gene TRBV5-1; weak D call: TRBD2 (5 bases). This CDR3 contains 14 residues. Germline V gene sequence: CDR1 SGHRS, CDR2 YFSETQ. V lost 4 bases and J lost 2, with 11 bases in between. The CDR3 region has the DNA TGCGCCAGCAGCCGGGGAGTCCCCACAGATACGCAGTATTTT. It yields the protein CASSRGVPTDTQYF.

The chain joins TRBV29-1 to TRBJ1-3; the match to TRBD1 covers 9 bases. Trimming took 7 bases from V and 4 from J; bases not matched to a gene: 11. The CDR3 is 15 residues long. In germline, CDR1 is SQVTM, CDR2 ANQGSEA. The CDR3 sequence is CSAAGTGIRGNTIYF. The CDR3 coding sequence is TGCAGCGCTGCCGGGACAGGGATCAGAGGAAACACCATATATTTT.

This chain joins TRBV10-3 and TRBJ1-1; no firm D call. The germline gives CDR1 ENHRY, CDR2 SYGVKD. Trimming removed 0 bases at V and 9 bases at J, with 11 bases between. There are 13 residues in the CDR3. CDR3 sequence reads: CAISESEGVKAFF. CDR3 bases: TGTGCCATCAGTGAGTCGGAGGGAGTCAAAGCTTTCTTT.

The chain combines TRBV21-1 with TRBJ2-7; TRBD2 is the table's D call and was not checked against the DNA. TRBV21-1 is annotated as a pseudogene. CDR3 size: 18 residues. For the CDR3, the DNA is TGTGCCAGCAGCAATTTGGACGCCGGGACTAGCGAGGGACACGAGCAGTACTTC. This codes for CASSNLDAGTSEGHEQYF.

This chain joins TRBV20-1 and TRBJ2-5, with no clear D. The length of the CDR3 is 10 residues. Germline-derived CDR1 and CDR2 are DFQATT and SNEGSKA (reference sequence). The V end was cut by 2 bases, the J end by 5 bases, with 3 bases between. The CDR3 DNA sequence: TGCAGTGCTAGACTTGAGACCCAGTACTTC. Translating it yields CSARLETQYF.

This sequence joins TRBV6-5 and TRBJ2-7; TRBD2 aligns across 7 bases. Germline-derived CDR1 and CDR2 are MNHEY and SVGAGI. V gave up 2 bases and J gave up 2 bases; unmatched junction bases: 6. The CDR3 is 15 amino acids. The CDR3 sequence is CASSYARGDPYEQYF. The CDR3, as DNA: TGTGCCAGCAGTTACGCTCGGGGGGATCCCTACGAGCAGTACTTC.

The V and J genes are TRBV5-1 and TRBJ2-1, with 10 bases aligning to TRBD2. The CDR3 sequence is 16 residues long. The trim removed 5 bases at V and 0 bases at J, leaving 5 bases unmatched. Germline V lookup: CDR1 SGHRS, CDR2 YFSETQ. CDR3 loop: CASRSSGGSSYNEQFF. The CDR3, as DNA: TGCGCCAGCAGGTCTAGCGGGGGAAGCTCCTACAATGAGCAGTTCTTC.

This clone showed up just once. The chain carries TRBV9 and TRBJ1-3; 9 bases are shared with TRBD1. With 0 bases clipped from V and 2 bases from J, the junction kept 3 bases outside the gene matches. The CDR3 spans 16 residues. Germline loops: CDR1 SGDLS, CDR2 YYNGEE. DNA of the CDR3: TGTGCCAGCAGCGTAGGAGGGGACAGGGCTGGAAACACCATATATTTT. This encodes CASSVGGDRAGNTIYF.

The V gene is TRBV10-2, the J gene TRBJ2-5; D remains unclear. The CDR3 is 14 residues long. The germline CDR1 and CDR2 sequences are WSHSY and SAAADI. With 7 bases removed from V and 5 bases from J, the gap between germline ends came to 17 bases. This CDR3 reads CASTERFLGETQYF. CDR3 bases: TGCGCCAGCACTGAACGGTTCCTGGGTGAGACCCAGTACTTC.

The chain is built from TRBV7-8 and TRBJ2-3, with 7 positions matching TRBD2. V lost 8 bases to trimming and J lost 3 bases; unmatched junction nucleotides: 14. CDR1 and CDR2 (germline): SGHVS, FQNEAQ. The CDR3 sequence is 16 residues long. CDR3 loop: CASRQTGEGGTDTQYF. In DNA, the CDR3 is TGTGCCAGCCGGCAGACGGGGGAGGGAGGGACAGATACGCAGTATTTT. The whole variable domain, remainder taken from reference TRBV7-8 and TRBJ2-3, is GAGVSQSPRYKVAKRGQDVALRCDPISGHVSLFWYQQALGQGPEFLTYFQNEAQLDKSGLPSDRFFAERPEGSVSTLKIQRTQQEDSAVYLCASRQTGEGGTDTQYFGPGTRLTVL.

The rearrangement uses TRBV5-4 and TRBJ1-2; 7 nucleotides line up with TRBD1. The CDR3 sequence is 14 residues long. From germline, CDR1 is SGHNT and CDR2 YYREEE (reference sequence). Trimming cost V 5 bases and J 7 bases; bases outside gene matches: 11. The CDR3 sequence: CASSSTLTGLGYTF. The CDR3 DNA reads as TGTGCCAGCAGTTCTACTTTGACAGGGCTTGGCTACACCTTC.

The J gene is TRBJ1-5, the V gene TRBV28, with 12 positions matching TRBD1. The junction had 15 bases not matched to a gene; V was cut back by 7 bases and J by 2 bases. Germline assignment: CDR1 MDHEN and CDR2 SYDVKM. The CDR3 has 19 amino acids. The CDR3 is CASIGLIWGQGARNQPQHF. The CDR3 coding sequence is TGTGCCAGCATAGGTCTGATTTGGGGACAGGGGGCCCGCAATCAGCCCCAGCATTTT.

This clone was recorded once. The chain carries TRBV7-2 and TRBJ1-5, with D tentatively TRBD1 (5 bases). CDR1 is SGHTA, CDR2 FQGNSA, per germline. CDR3 size: 13 residues. Trimming stripped 3 bases from V and 9 bases from J, with 12 bases between. The CDR3 is CASSFGASSPQHF. In DNA form, the CDR3 reads TGTGCCAGCAGCTTTGGGGCTAGCTCGCCCCAGCATTTT. Supplemented by reference TRBV7-2 and TRBJ1-5, the full variable domain reads GAGVSQSPSNKVTEKGKDVELRCDPISGHTALYWYRQSLGQGLEFLIYFQGNSAPDKSGLPSDRFSAERTGGSVSTLTIQRTQQEDSAVYLCASSFGASSPQHFGDGTRLSIL.

The rearrangement links TRBV9 to TRBJ2-1; D is uncertain. The germline V and J ends were trimmed by 3 bases and 3 bases, with 4 bases remaining between them. The germline gives CDR1 SGDLS, CDR2 YYNGEE. The CDR3 consists of 12 residues. Written as DNA, the CDR3 is TGTGCCAGCAGCGCCAACTACAATGAGCAGTTCTTC. Protein product: CASSANYNEQFF.

This clone was counted a single time. This chain links TRBV5-4 with TRBJ2-5, with D perhaps matching TRBD2 (6 bases). The CDR3 is 16 amino acids. CDR1 SGHNT and CDR2 YYREEE come from the germline V gene (reference sequence). The germline V and J ends were trimmed by 3 bases and 2 bases, with 17 bases remaining between them. The CDR3 region is CASSSVTRRGQETQYF. For the CDR3, the DNA is TGTGCCAGCAGCTCCGTGACTCGGAGGGGACAAGAGACCCAGTACTTC.

The chain has TRBV27 and TRBJ1-5; unclear D gene. V lost 3 bases and J 2 bases, leaving 11 bases between the germline ends. Per germline, CDR1 MNHEY and CDR2 SMNVEV (reference sequence). This CDR3 is built from 15 residues. In DNA, the CDR3 is TGTGCCAGCAGTTTGATTGGGAAAGGCAATCAGCCCCAGCATTTT. This translates into CASSLIGKGNQPQHF.

This clone showed up just a few times. The V call is TRBV2, the J call TRBJ1-5; weak D call: TRBD1 (6 bases). The V end lost 5 bases, the J end lost 3 bases, and 17 bases lay between the germline ends. The CDR3 loop spans 16 amino acids. Per germline, CDR1 SNHLY and CDR2 FYNNEI. CDR3 residues: CASSSARDTYNQPQHF. For the CDR3, the DNA is TGTGCCAGCAGTTCCGCCCGGGACACTTACAATCAGCCCCAGCATTTT.

The rearrangement uses TRBV11-2 and TRBJ1-5; 9 bases agree with TRBD1. Trimming removed 5 bases from V and 0 bases from J; junction bases left unmatched: 11. CDR1 is SGHAT and CDR2 is FQNNGV in the germline V gene. CDR3 length: 18 residues. The CDR3 nucleotides read TGTGCCAGCAGCCCCGACAGGGGGAGACATTATAGCAATCAGCCCCAGCATTTT. Its protein product is CASSPDRGRHYSNQPQHF.

The genes are TRBV4-1 and TRBJ2-1; D remains unclear. V dropped 3 bases and J dropped 6 bases, with 12 bases sitting between them. Looked up from germline, CDR1 is MGHRA and CDR2 is YSYEKL. This CDR3 contains 14 residues. For the CDR3, the DNA is TGCGCCAGCAGCCAGGGATTAAGCCCCAATGAGCAGTTCTTC. It yields the protein CASSQGLSPNEQFF.

This sequence joins TRBV5-1 and TRBJ2-3; 9 bases agree with TRBD1. V shed 3 bases and J 5 bases; nucleotides not matched to a gene: 7. From germline, CDR1 is SGHRS and CDR2 YFSETQ. CDR3 size: 15 residues. The CDR3 sequence is CASSYRDRVQDTQYF. CDR3 sequence (DNA): TGCGCCAGCAGCTACCGGGACAGGGTACAAGATACGCAGTATTTT.

The V and J genes are TRBV6-6 and TRBJ1-1; D is unresolved. Germline V gene data show CDR1 as MNHNY and CDR2 as SVGAGI (reference sequence). V lost 6 bases to trimming and J lost 3 bases, with 2 bases between them. The length of the CDR3 is 10 residues. For the CDR3, the DNA is TGTGCCAGCAGCGACACTGAAGCTTTCTTT. Encoded protein: CASSDTEAFF.

This chain connects TRBV18 to TRBJ1-4; 11 nucleotides align to TRBD1. Looked up from germline, CDR1 is KGHSH and CDR2 is LQKENI. The junction had 4 bases not matched to a gene; V was cut back by 3 bases and J by 7 bases. The CDR3 totals 15 residues. CDR3 sequence: CASSPIGQGAEKLFF. CDR3 DNA sequence: TGTGCCAGCTCACCTATAGGACAGGGGGCTGAAAAACTGTTTTTT.